This T cell receptor beta chain was obtained from a study of T cell repertoires in cytomegalovirus infection. Overall study context: An indication of both CMV infection and matching HLA type came from public TCR beta signatures. General study findings and limits: Summed frequency of shared TCR beta families picked out CMV carriers who also had the relevant HLA. What dominated the ex vivo response were HLA-C-restricted CMV-specific TCR beta clonotypes.

Trimming took 4 bases from V and 5 from J, leaving 15 bases between them. The V gene's germline CDR1 is SGHDT and CDR2 YYEEEE. The CDR3 is made up of 14 amino acids. In regard to this clonotype: Its antigen is currently unknown.

TCRdb ran MiXCR on the reads and lists one entry per CDR3 protein. The table records some 400,000 distinct CDR3 sequences, approximately 30% of them present only once. This rearrangement joins TRBV5-6 to TRBJ1-2, with D unresolved. The sequencing sample was made of PBMCs. This sequence was found in a human donor in good health (CMV status not recorded). Some clones in this sample may be carry-over from other donors' samples. CDR3 DNA sequence: TGTGCCAGCAGCCCAAAATCGTCCATTTATGGCTACACCTTC. Its translation: CASSPKSSIYGYTF.